The clone carrying this TCR beta chain was counted between two and nine times. Antigen specificity is unknown. Profiling relied on immunoSEQ multiplex PCR, and the TCRdb table lists in-frame clones only, not all of them. This table has about 10,000 clones, roughly 80% appearing once. The data derive from a study of T cells after posttransplantation cyclophosphamide. Whole-study findings and limits: Tissue-infiltrating T cells from skin or gut overlapped little with blood T cells. Recipient CMV seropositivity and CMV reactivation strongly tracked TRB clonality. Later post-transplant blood repertoires were often dominated by donor CD8+ memory clones.

Trimming pared 3 bases from V and 2 bases from J, leaving 3 bases between. Germline assignment: CDR1 MNHNS and CDR2 SASEGT. This CDR3 is built from 12 residues. Treatment was busulfan-fludarabine conditioning, a marrow graft, and cyclophosphamide on days +3 and +4. The specimen comprised PBMCs, sampled roughly 250 weeks after a stem cell transplant with posttransplant cyclophosphamide. The sequence came from a female patient in her 40s who received an allogeneic stem cell transplant from a related donor, was CMV-positive, and had no GVHD. Some of these T cells may belong to the graft donor. This chain joins TRBV6-1 and TRBJ2-3; D not resolved. As DNA, the CDR3 is TGTGCCAGCAGTGACCTCACAGATACGCAGTATTTT. Translation: CASSDLTDTQYF.